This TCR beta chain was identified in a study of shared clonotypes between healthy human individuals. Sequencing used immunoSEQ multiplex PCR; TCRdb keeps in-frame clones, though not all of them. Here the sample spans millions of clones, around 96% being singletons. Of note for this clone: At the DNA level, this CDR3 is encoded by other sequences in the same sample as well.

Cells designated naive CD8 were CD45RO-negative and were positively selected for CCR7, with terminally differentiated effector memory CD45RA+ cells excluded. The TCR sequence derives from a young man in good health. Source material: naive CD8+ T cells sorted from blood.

CDR3 residues: CASSLGAGYSNQPQHF. CDR3 nucleotides: TGTGCCAGCAGTTTAGGGGCAGGATATAGCAATCAGCCCCAGCATTTT. The rearrangement links TRBV28 to TRBJ1-5, with D possibly being TRBD1 (5 bases). Trimming took 2 bases from V and 0 from J, leaving 11 bases between them. The CDR3 consists of 16 residues. Germline V gene sequence: CDR1 MDHEN, CDR2 SYDVKM.